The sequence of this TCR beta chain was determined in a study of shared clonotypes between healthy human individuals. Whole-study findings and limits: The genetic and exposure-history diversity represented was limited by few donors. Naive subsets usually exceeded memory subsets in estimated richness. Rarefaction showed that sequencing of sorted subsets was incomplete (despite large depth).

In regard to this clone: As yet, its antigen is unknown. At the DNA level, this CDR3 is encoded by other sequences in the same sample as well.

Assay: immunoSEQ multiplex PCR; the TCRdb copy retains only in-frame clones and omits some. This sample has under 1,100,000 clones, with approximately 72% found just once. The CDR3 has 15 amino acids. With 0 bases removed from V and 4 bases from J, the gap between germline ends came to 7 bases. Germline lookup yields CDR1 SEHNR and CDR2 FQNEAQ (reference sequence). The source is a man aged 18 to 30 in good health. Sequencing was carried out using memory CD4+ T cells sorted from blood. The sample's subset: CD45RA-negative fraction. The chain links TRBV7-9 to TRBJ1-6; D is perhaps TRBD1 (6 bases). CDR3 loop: CASSLAGQYNSPLHF. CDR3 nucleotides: TGTGCCAGCAGCTTAGCCGGACAGTATAATTCACCCCTCCACTTT. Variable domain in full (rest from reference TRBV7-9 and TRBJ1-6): DTGVSQNPRHKITKRGQNVTFRCDPISEHNRLYWYRQTLGQGPEFLTYFQNEAQLEKSRLLSDRFSAERPKGSFSTLEIQRTEQGDSAMYLCASSLAGQYNSPLHFGNGTRLTVT.